This TCR beta chain appears in the sequencing data of a study of cytomegalovirus exposure and HLA in healthy donors. CDR3 length: 14 residues. Trimming cost V 9 bases and J 1 base; bases outside gene matches: 6. The germline V gene has CDR1 MNHNS and CDR2 SASEGT. The study ran its PCR with 60 Vbeta and 13 Jbeta primers. The method was immunoSEQ multiplex PCR; TCRdb's version includes in-frame clones alone and lacks a portion of them. The table records fewer than 250,000 clones, about 80% of them present only once. The TCR was taken from a male donor in good health and CMV-seronegative. The rearrangement uses TRBV6-1 and TRBJ2-1, with 7 nucleotides matching TRBD2. The sequenced sample was PBMCs. The chain's CDR3 is CASKWTRSYNEQFF. The CDR3 DNA reads TGTGCCAGTAAGTGGACTAGATCCTACAATGAGCAGTTCTTC.